The source of this T cell receptor (beta chain) is a study of T cell responses to AZD1222 COVID-19 vaccine. General study results and limits: Regions left unmutated in variants are reportedly the target of nearly half of spike-specific TCRs. Clonal diversity was possibly underestimated; the donors were predominantly white British and more often female. Regions 160-218 and 743-854 dominated among vaccine-associated CD4 TCRs spanning spike.

The analysis combined second doses at about 4 or about 12 weeks. Clones were sequenced by immunoSEQ multiplex PCR, and TCRdb holds only the in-frame ones, with some missing. The sample carries approximately 210,000 clones, approximately 89% recorded once. Of note for this clone: The antigen is unknown.

This sequence originates from an adult who received the AZD1222 COVID-19 vaccine. Source: peripheral blood, taken 28 days after the second AZD1222 dose.

The CDR3 sequence: CASRGPTSGRANNYEQYF. The CDR3 DNA reads as TGCGCCAGCAGGGGGCCGACTAGCGGGAGGGCCAACAACTACGAGCAGTACTTC. This chain joins TRBV10-2 and TRBJ2-7, with 14 bases matching TRBD2. Trimming cost V 6 bases and J 3 bases; bases outside gene matches: 13. The CDR3 consists of 18 residues. Germline-derived CDR1 and CDR2 are WSHSY and SAAADI.